This T cell receptor (beta chain) was captured in a study of beta chain features in type 1 diabetes. Study-wide findings and caveats: Shorter TCRB CDR3s, moderately but significantly so, marked every one of the four CD4+ subsets in Type 1 diabetes patients.

Remarks on this clone: Its target is unknown.

Sorting that relied on CD45RO/CCR7/CD25/CD127/CD95/CD27 yielded CD4+ naive, central memory, regulatory and stem cell-like memory cells. What was sequenced were expressed TCRB transcripts, since all of the isolated RNA had been reverse transcribed. Repertoires were generated with immunoSEQ multiplex PCR, while TCRdb's copy carries only in-frame clones and drops some. There are hundreds of thousands of clones in the sample; around 65% occur only once, and around 0.05% lies in the top ten. CDR1 is MNHEY, CDR2 SMNVEV, per germline (reference sequence). V was pared by 5 bases and J by 4 bases, with 10 bases of the junction left unmatched. This CDR3 comprises 15 residues.

The receptor comes from a man aged 25-45 years in good health. The sequencing sample was made of naive CD4+ T cells from blood. V and J are TRBV27 and TRBJ2-7, with 8 bases fitting TRBD2. Written as DNA, the CDR3 is TGTGCCAGCAGTCCACTAGCGGAGCCTCCATACGAGCAGTACTTC. Translating it yields CASSPLAEPPYEQYF.